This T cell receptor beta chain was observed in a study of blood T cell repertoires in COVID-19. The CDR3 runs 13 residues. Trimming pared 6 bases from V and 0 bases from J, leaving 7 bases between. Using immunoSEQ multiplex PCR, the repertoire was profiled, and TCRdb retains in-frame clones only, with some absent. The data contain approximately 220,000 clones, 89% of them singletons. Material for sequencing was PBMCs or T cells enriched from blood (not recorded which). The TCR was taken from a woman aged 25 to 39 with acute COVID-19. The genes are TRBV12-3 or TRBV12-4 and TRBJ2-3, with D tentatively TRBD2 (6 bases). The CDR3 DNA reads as TGTGCCAGCAGCGGACTAAGCACAGATACGCAGTATTTT. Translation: CASSGLSTDTQYF.